Below, 24 T cell receptor beta chains from the same sample are listed, as sequenced in a study of Graves' ophthalmopathy and Graves' hyperthyroidism. The TCR beta CDR3 regions underwent amplification from RNA transcripts. A first-round RT-PCR used HTBI primers, followed by a second-round multiplex PCR. MiXCR was run by TCRdb on the multiplex PCR reads, yielding one entry per CDR3 protein. Among about 660,000 distinct CDR3 sequences listed, more than 40% were seen once. Sequencing input: peripheral blood. These receptors were taken from an adult man with Graves' ophthalmopathy.

This clonotype was observed at least ten times. The chain links TRBV20-1 to TRBJ2-7, with 7 bases fitting TRBD1. From germline, CDR1 is DFQATT and CDR2 SNEGSKA (reference sequence). The length of the CDR3 is 13 residues. J was trimmed by 3 bases and V by 5 bases; bases with no gene match: 7. As DNA, the CDR3 is TGCAGTGCTCCCCTCAGGGGGAACTACGAGCAGTACTTC. Protein: CSAPLRGNYEQYF.

V and J are TRBV7-2 and TRBJ2-3; 7 bases line up with TRBD2. Germline lookup yields CDR1 SGHTA and CDR2 FQGNSA. The CDR3 runs 15 residues. V lost 1 base to trimming and J lost 5 bases; unmatched junction nucleotides: 6. CDR3 nucleotides: TGTGCCAGCAGCTTAGGGGGGTTAGCGGGAGATACGCAGTATTTT. Residues: CASSLGGLAGDTQYF.

This clonotype was found a few times. The chain joins TRBV7-9 to TRBJ2-5, with D possibly being TRBD2 (5 bases). With 8 bases removed from V and 7 bases from J, the gap between germline ends came to 23 bases. This CDR3 is 15 amino acids long. CDR1 is SEHNR, CDR2 FQNEAQ, per germline (reference sequence). Written as DNA, the CDR3 is TGTGCCAGCTCACCGGACTCGGAGAGTCGGGGGACCCAGTACTTC. Its protein is CASSPDSESRGTQYF.

This clonotype was found many times. The V call is TRBV7-9, the J call TRBJ1-4, with a possible D match to TRBD1 (6 bases). CDR3 length equals 15 residues. CDR1 is SEHNR, CDR2 FQNEAQ, per germline (reference sequence). Trimming left V 5 bases short and J 3 bases short, with 13 bases between. CDR3 sequence reads: CASSAGAWSNEKLFF. DNA for the CDR3: TGTGCCAGCAGCGCAGGGGCATGGTCTAATGAAAAACTGTTTTTT. The full variable domain, completed using reference TRBV7-9 and TRBJ1-4, is DTGVSQNPRHKITKRGQNVTFRCDPISEHNRLYWYRQTLGQGPEFLTYFQNEAQLEKSRLLSDRFSAERPKGSFSTLEIQRTEQGDSAMYLCASSAGAWSNEKLFFGSGTQLSVL.

The V gene is TRBV4-2, the J gene TRBJ2-7; D uncertain. This CDR3 is built from 14 residues. Germline CDR1 LGHNA, CDR2 YNFKEQ. V dropped 0 bases and J dropped 4 bases, with 10 bases sitting between them. CDR3 in DNA: TGTGCCAGCAGCCAAGATTATTCAGGTTACGAGCAGTACTTC. This encodes CASSQDYSGYEQYF.

There are many counts of this clonotype. Here the CDR3 reads CATSRGLDQPQHF. The CDR3 DNA sequence: TGTGCCACCAGCAGAGGGCTGGATCAGCCCCAGCATTTT. The gene calls are TRBV15 and TRBJ1-5; D uncertain. The CDR3 has 13 residues. Germline CDR1 and CDR2: LNHNV and YYDKDF (reference sequence). V gave up 1 base and J gave up 5 bases, with 6 bases separating them.

The rearrangement links TRBV19 to TRBJ2-7; 7 positions agree with TRBD2. The CDR3 is 15 residues long. With V trimmed by 9 bases and J by 0 bases, 11 bases remained unmatched. Germline V gives CDR1 LNHDA, CDR2 SQIVND (reference sequence). CDR3 in DNA: TGTGCCAGCCGGTTGGGAGGGGCTAGCTCCTACGAGCAGTACTTC. As protein: CASRLGGASSYEQYF.

The rearrangement uses TRBV27 and TRBJ2-7, with 12 bases that match TRBD2. This CDR3 has 14 amino acids. With 2 bases clipped from V and 8 bases from J, the junction kept 4 bases outside the gene matches. Per germline, CDR1 MNHEY and CDR2 SMNVEV (reference sequence). The CDR3 DNA is TGTGCCAGCAGTTTAAGACTAGCGGGAGATCAGCAGTACTTC. Translating it yields CASSLRLAGDQQYF.

The CDR3 nucleotides read TGCAGCGTTGAAGTAGGGGCCAATCAGCCCCAGCATTTT. This codes for CSVEVGANQPQHF. The chain combines TRBV29-1 with TRBJ1-5; D is perhaps TRBD1 (5 bases). Trimming removed 1 base at V and 3 bases at J, with 7 bases between. Germline V gene lookup returns CDR1 SQVTM and CDR2 ANQGSEA. CDR3 length: 13 amino acids.

The chain employs TRBV9 and TRBJ1-6, with D maybe TRBD1 (6 bases). This CDR3 comprises 21 residues. CDR1 and CDR2 (germline): SGDLS, YYNGEE. V dropped 3 bases and J dropped 2 bases, with 27 bases sitting between them. DNA for the CDR3: TGTGCCAGCAGCGCCATCCCAGGGACATACCTCATCCCCGCCTATAATTCACCCCTCCACTTT. Its protein is CASSAIPGTYLIPAYNSPLHF.

This clonotype was seen only once. This chain joins TRBV10-3 and TRBJ2-1; the match to TRBD1 covers 7 bases. V gave up 2 bases and J gave up 5 bases; unmatched junction bases: 9. CDR3 length: 16 residues. The V gene's germline CDR1 is ENHRY and CDR2 SYGVKD. This CDR3 is CAISENDRVWNNEQFF. The CDR3 nucleotides read TGTGCCATCAGTGAGAATGACAGGGTATGGAACAATGAGCAGTTCTTC.

Points on this clonotype: A read error may explain this, as a much larger clone is one base away. The V gene is TRBV10-3, the J gene TRBJ1-6, with a tentative D call TRBD1 (6 bases). The CDR3 totals 13 residues. CDR1 is ENHRY and CDR2 is SYGVKD in the germline V gene. The CDR3 region is CAIRTTGNSPLRF. The CDR3 DNA is TGTGCCATCAGGACAACAGGGAATTCACCCCTCCGCTTT.

This clonotype was found many times. V and J are TRBV20-1 and TRBJ2-7, with 8 bases that match TRBD1. Germline CDR1 and CDR2: DFQATT and SNEGSKA (reference sequence). CDR3 length equals 14 residues. Trimming removed 0 bases from V and 5 bases from J; junction bases left unmatched: 6. In nucleotides, the CDR3 is TGCAGTGCTAGAGACACAGACAGGGGACACGAGCAGTACTTC. As protein: CSARDTDRGHEQYF.

Concerning this clonotype itself: The junction does not match germline at one end; this may be a read error. This chain joins TRBV29-1 and TRBJ1-2; 9 bases fit TRBD1. The CDR3 covers 15 residues. The germline V gene encodes CDR1 SQVTM and CDR2 ANQGSEA. This chain's CDR3 is CAWSPPGTGNYGYTF. The CDR3 nucleotides are TGTGCCTGGAGTCCACCCGGGACAGGGAACTATGGCTACACCTTC.

This clonotype was observed at least ten times. The chain employs TRBV9 and TRBJ2-7, with 8 bases lining up with TRBD2. Trimming at V came to 3 bases and at J to 4 bases, leaving 6 bases not matched to a gene. The V gene's germline CDR1 is SGDLS and CDR2 YYNGEE. This CDR3 has 14 residues. CDR3 nucleotides: TGTGCCAGCAGCGGAGCGGGAGCGGTGTACGAGCAGTACTTC. Residues: CASSGAGAVYEQYF.

V gene TRBV29-1 combines with J gene TRBJ1-1, with D possibly being TRBD1 (5 bases). Per the germline V gene, CDR1 is SQVTM and CDR2 is ANQGSEA. Trimming cost V 7 bases and J 4 bases, with 13 bases left between them. This CDR3 comprises 12 residues. CDR3 protein: CSGRVGVTEAFF. DNA of the CDR3: TGCAGCGGCAGGGTTGGCGTCACTGAAGCTTTCTTT.

The gene calls are TRBV9 and TRBJ2-7, with D tentatively TRBD1 (5 bases). This CDR3 spans 12 amino acids. The ends were cut back, 6 bases at V and 7 bases at J, with 14 bases in the middle. The germline CDR1 and CDR2 sequences are SGDLS and YYNGEE. CDR3 sequence reads: CASTFQGSEQYF. For the CDR3, the DNA is TGTGCCAGCACCTTTCAGGGTTCTGAGCAGTACTTC.

Ten or more counts support this clonotype. The chain has TRBV2 and TRBJ1-2, with 8 bases aligning to TRBD1. The CDR3 spans 14 residues. Losses at the gene ends were 4 bases for V and 3 bases for J; bases not matched to a gene: 4. Germline V lookup: CDR1 SNHLY, CDR2 FYNNEI. CDR3: CASSGSGQDYGYTF. Written as DNA, the CDR3 is TGTGCCAGCAGTGGGTCGGGACAGGACTATGGCTACACCTTC.

In regard to this clonotype: Being one base from a much bigger clone, this may be a read error. The J gene is TRBJ2-7, the V gene TRBV12-3 or TRBV12-4; D ambiguous. This CDR3 is built from 14 residues. The CDR3 coding sequence is TGTGCCAGCGGTTTAGATAACACAGCCTACGAGCAGTACTTC. Translating gives CASGLDNTAYEQYF.

The gene calls are TRBV29-1 and TRBJ2-7; 7 bases agree with TRBD1. The junction had 10 bases not matched to a gene; V was cut back by 4 bases and J by 7 bases. CDR3 length: 13 amino acids. The germline CDR1 and CDR2 sequences are SQVTM and ANQGSEA. The CDR3 here is CSVVTGDFPEQYF. The CDR3 nucleotides are TGCAGCGTTGTCACAGGGGATTTCCCAGAGCAGTACTTC.

The table lists this clonotype with many counts. In DNA, the CDR3 is TGCAGTGCTAGAGATGAAGGGGGCTATCAGGAGCAGTACTTC. Translating it yields CSARDEGGYQEQYF. This chain connects TRBV20-1 to TRBJ2-7; TRBD1 matches at 7 bases. The junction had 9 bases not matched to a gene; V was cut back by 0 bases and J by 7 bases. The CDR3 is 14 amino acids. CDR1 and CDR2 (germline): DFQATT, SNEGSKA (reference sequence).

This rearrangement joins TRBV6-5 to TRBJ2-7, with TRBD2 as a possible D gene (6 bases). The V gene's germline CDR1 is MNHEY and CDR2 SVGAGI. There are 14 residues in the CDR3. V lost 2 bases and J 2 bases, leaving 10 bases between the germline ends. In nucleotides, the CDR3 is TGTGCCAGCAGTTACGAAGGGGAGGCCTACGAGCAGTACTTC. As protein: CASSYEGEAYEQYF.

The V call is TRBV10-3, the J call TRBJ2-6; D remains ambiguous. CDR1 ENHRY and CDR2 SYGVKD come from the germline V gene. The CDR3 extends over 15 amino acids. V was pared by 4 bases and J by 0 bases, with 7 bases between. CDR3 sequence (DNA): TGTGCCATCAGTGCGAACAGCTCTGGGGCCAACGTCCTGACTTTC. This gives the protein CAISANSSGANVLTF.

This clonotype was seen a single time. This chain links TRBV7-2 with TRBJ2-2; the match to TRBD1 covers 7 bases. The CDR3 has 16 residues. Trimming at V came to 0 bases and at J to 2 bases, leaving 3 bases not matched to a gene. The germline gives CDR1 SGHTA, CDR2 FQGNSA. The CDR3, as DNA: TGTGCCAGCAGCTTAGCACAGGGGCCAAACACCGGGGAGCTGTTTTTT. This translates into CASSLAQGPNTGELFF.